Here is one TCR beta chain with its context. Its antigen is not identified. This may be a read error, as it is one base from a much larger clone. This sample was included in a study of prognosis after radiotherapy for stage I lung cancer. About the study: The enrollment of patients with stage I non-small cell lung cancer occurred between April 2018 and January 2019.

Peripheral blood samples of about 6 milliliters were drawn at each of two time points. Study outcomes and limitations: Lower values of Shannon entropy after stereotactic body radiation therapy were seen in patients who developed distant metastases. A fall in unique TCR clone counts followed stereotactic body radiation therapy, with medians of around 10,000 versus 6,900.

The authors amplified TCR beta CDR3 from genomic DNA using two-round multiplex PCR. Amplification in first-round PCR relied on primers specific to each TRBV and TRBJ gene. MiXCR, run by TCRdb on the multiplex PCR reads, gives a single entry per CDR3 protein. This sample has 20,000 to 30,000 distinct CDR3 sequences, with around 40% found just once. Germline V gene sequence: CDR1 KGHSH, CDR2 LQKENI. The length of the CDR3 is 16 residues. The germline V and J ends were trimmed by 1 base and 2 bases, with 15 bases remaining between them. This receptor was identified in a donor aged 50 or older with non-small cell lung cancer. This sequence joins TRBV18 and TRBJ2-7; D may correspond to TRBD1 or TRBD2 (6 bases each). Sample: PBMCs, taken before or after stereotactic body radiation therapy (not recorded which). This CDR3 is CASSPLHAGGTYEQYF. The CDR3 nucleotides are TGTGCCAGCTCACCACTGCATGCCGGGGGCACCTACGAGCAGTACTTC. The full variable domain, rest sourced from reference TRBV18 and TRBJ2-7, is NAGVMQNPRHLVRRRGQEARLRCSPMKGHSHVYWYRQLPEEGLKFMVYLQKENIIDESGMPKERFSAEFPKEGPSILRIQQVVRGDSAAYFCASSPLHAGGTYEQYFGPGTRLTVT.